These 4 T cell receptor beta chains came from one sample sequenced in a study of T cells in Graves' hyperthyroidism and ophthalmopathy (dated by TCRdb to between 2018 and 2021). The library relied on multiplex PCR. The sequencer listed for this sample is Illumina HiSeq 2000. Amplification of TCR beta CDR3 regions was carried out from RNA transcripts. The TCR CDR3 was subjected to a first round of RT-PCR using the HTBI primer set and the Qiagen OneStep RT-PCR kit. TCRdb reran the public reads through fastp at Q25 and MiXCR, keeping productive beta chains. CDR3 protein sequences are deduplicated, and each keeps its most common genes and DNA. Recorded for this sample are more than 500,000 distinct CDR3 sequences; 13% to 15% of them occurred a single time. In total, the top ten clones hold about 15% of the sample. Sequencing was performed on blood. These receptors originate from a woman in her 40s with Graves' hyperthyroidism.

The CDR3 DNA reads as TGTGCCAGCAGCGGACAGCAAGGGCCCTACTACGAGCAGTACTTC. As protein: CASSGQQGPYYEQYF. This sequence joins TRBV9 and TRBJ2-7, with D possibly TRBD1 on 5 matching bases. The CDR3 loop spans 15 amino acids. The V gene's germline CDR1 is SGDLS and CDR2 YYNGEE. The V and J ends lost 3 bases and 3 bases respectively, with 16 bases between them.

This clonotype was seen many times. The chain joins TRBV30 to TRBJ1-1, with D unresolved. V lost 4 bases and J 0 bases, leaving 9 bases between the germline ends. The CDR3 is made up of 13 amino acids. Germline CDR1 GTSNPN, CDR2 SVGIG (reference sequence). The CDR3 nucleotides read TGTGCCTGGACGGGGTTCATGAACACTGAAGCTTTCTTT. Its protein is CAWTGFMNTEAFF.

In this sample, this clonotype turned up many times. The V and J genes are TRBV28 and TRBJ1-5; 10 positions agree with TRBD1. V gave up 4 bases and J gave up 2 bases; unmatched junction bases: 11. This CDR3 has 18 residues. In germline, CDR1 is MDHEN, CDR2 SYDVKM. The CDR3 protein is CASSSPGQGNWGNQPQHF. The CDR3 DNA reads TGTGCCAGCAGTTCCCCGGGACAGGGGAATTGGGGCAATCAGCCCCAGCATTTT.

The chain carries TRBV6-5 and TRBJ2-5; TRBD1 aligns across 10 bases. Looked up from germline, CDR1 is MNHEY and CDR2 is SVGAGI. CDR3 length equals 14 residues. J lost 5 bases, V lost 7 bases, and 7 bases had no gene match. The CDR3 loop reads CASIMGQGRETQYF. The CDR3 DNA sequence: TGTGCCAGCATTATGGGACAGGGGCGGGAGACCCAGTACTTC.